The 32 T cell receptor beta chains below were found in one sample sequenced in a study of T cells after yellow fever vaccination. MiXCR, run by TCRdb on the 5' RACE reads, gives a single entry per CDR3 protein. This sample has about 210,000 distinct CDR3 sequences, with about 3% found just once. Sequenced here: CD4+ T cells sorted from PBMCs, sampled 10 days after the yellow fever booster vaccination. These receptors were taken from a man between 18 and 29 years old who received the YFV17D yellow fever vaccine.

This chain uses TRBV24-1 with TRBJ1-5; no clear D gene. CDR3 size: 13 residues. The V and J ends lost 7 bases and 0 bases respectively, with 6 bases between them. From germline, CDR1 is KGHDR and CDR2 SFDVKD. The CDR3 is CATSLYSNQPQHF. As DNA, the CDR3 is TGTGCCACCAGCCTGTATAGCAATCAGCCCCAGCATTTT.

CDR3 residues: CASSQPTGQGYNEQFF. CDR3 DNA: TGTGCCAGCAGCCAACCTACGGGACAGGGGTACAATGAGCAGTTCTTC. The chain combines TRBV21-1 with TRBJ2-1; the table gives TRBD1 as D, unverified against the DNA. TRBV21-1 is listed as a pseudogene. This CDR3 region has 16 residues.

There are a few counts of this clonotype. This rearrangement joins TRBV7-8 to TRBJ2-4; no clear D gene. Trimming shortened V by 1 base and J by 2 bases, and 9 bases separated the two germline ends. The germline V gene encodes CDR1 SGHVS and CDR2 FQNEAQ. The length of the CDR3 is 15 residues. CDR3 protein: CASSLDEVSKNIQYF. For the CDR3, the DNA is TGTGCCAGCAGCTTAGATGAAGTCTCCAAAAACATTCAGTACTTC.

The sample holds many counts of this clonotype. The chain carries TRBV7-2 and TRBJ1-5; no clear D. Germline V gives CDR1 SGHTA, CDR2 FQGNSA. This CDR3 region has 14 residues. Deletions cut 2 bases from V and 6 bases from J, with 11 bases between. Written as DNA, the CDR3 is TGTGCCAGCAGCTTACCGAGAGCTGCTCAGCCCCAGCATTTT. It encodes CASSLPRAAQPQHF. Variable domain in full (rest from reference TRBV7-2 and TRBJ1-5): GAGVSQSPSNKVTEKGKDVELRCDPISGHTALYWYRQSLGQGLEFLIYFQGNSAPDKSGLPSDRFSAERTGGSVSTLTIQRTQQEDSAVYLCASSLPRAAQPQHFGDGTRLSIL.

This clonotype came up many times. The CDR3, as DNA: TGTGCCAGCAGCCGGGGGGACACAGATACGCAGTATTTT. Protein product: CASSRGDTDTQYF. The genes are TRBV7-3 and TRBJ2-3; the match to TRBD2 covers 7 bases. Trimming cost V 5 bases and J 2 bases; bases outside gene matches: 1. CDR3 length: 13 residues. Germline assignment: CDR1 SGHTA and CDR2 FQGTGA.

This clonotype was recorded at least ten times. The gene calls are TRBV12-3 or TRBV12-4 and TRBJ1-2; TRBD1 matches 7 bases. J lost 7 bases, V lost 3 bases, and 2 bases had no gene match. The CDR3 sequence is 12 residues long. CDR3 DNA sequence: TGTGCCAGCAGTTTTGAGGGGGCTGGCTACACCTTC. Translated, it gives CASSFEGAGYTF.

The table lists this clonotype with many counts. The rearrangement uses TRBV19 and TRBJ1-1; D is possibly TRBD1 (5 bases). V shed 7 bases and J shed 1 base, with 7 bases lying between them. Germline CDR1 LNHDA, CDR2 SQIVND (reference sequence). The CDR3 contains 12 residues. DNA of the CDR3: TGTGCCAGTACAGGGCAGAACACTGAAGCTTTCTTT. Residues: CASTGQNTEAFF.

This clonotype was picked up many times. The V gene is TRBV4-3, the J gene TRBJ1-5, with D hard to call. The germline V gene encodes CDR1 LGHNA and CDR2 YSLEER. Deletions cut 5 bases from V and 6 bases from J, with 14 bases between. The CDR3 extends over 14 amino acids. The CDR3 DNA sequence: TGCGCCAGCAGCACCGTTTTGGTAGGTCAGCCCCAGCATTTT. Amino acid sequence: CASSTVLVGQPQHF.

This clonotype has more than one count but fewer than ten. The CDR3 coding sequence is TGCGCCAGCAGCCAAGAGGGCTACGGTAATGAGCAGTTCTTC. It is translated as CASSQEGYGNEQFF. V usage is TRBV4-3 and J usage is TRBJ2-1; D is ambiguous. The CDR3 sequence is 14 residues long. CDR1 and CDR2 from the germline V gene are LGHNA and YSLEER. V lost 0 bases, J lost 7 bases, and 10 bases lay in between.

This clonotype was recorded a few times. The chain employs TRBV6-5 and TRBJ2-3; possible D gene TRBD1, 6 bases. The ends were cut back, 6 bases at V and 0 bases at J, with 10 bases in the middle. This CDR3 contains 14 residues. Germline V gene lookup returns CDR1 MNHEY and CDR2 SVGAGI. Written as DNA, the CDR3 is TGTGCCAGCAGCGGGACACCCAGCACAGATACGCAGTATTTT. Protein: CASSGTPSTDTQYF.

This chain connects TRBV5-1 to TRBJ1-1; D unclear. The ends were cut back, 1 base at V and 1 base at J, with 5 bases in the middle. There are 13 residues in the CDR3. The germline V gene has CDR1 SGHRS and CDR2 YFSETQ. CDR3 DNA sequence: TGCGCCAGCAGCTTGATGGAGAACACTGAAGCTTTCTTT. This gives the protein CASSLMENTEAFF.

This clonotype was picked up a small number of times. The chain has TRBV18 and TRBJ2-7; 8 bases line up with TRBD1. V lost 3 bases, J lost 4 bases, and 5 bases stayed unmatched. Per the germline V gene, CDR1 is KGHSH and CDR2 is LQKENI. There are 14 residues in the CDR3. CDR3: CASSPGTGSYEQYV. The CDR3, as DNA: TGTGCCAGCTCACCCGGGACAGGCTCTTACGAGCAGTACGTC.

This clonotype was observed at least ten times. The chain is built from TRBV10-3 and TRBJ1-5, with D uncertain. CDR3 length: 15 amino acids. V lost 3 bases to trimming and J lost 3 bases, with 12 bases between them. Germline CDR1 reads ENHRY; CDR2 reads SYGVKD. This CDR3 reads CAISDSGFLNQPQHF. Here the CDR3 DNA reads TGTGCCATCAGTGATTCCGGTTTTCTCAATCAGCCCCAGCATTTT.

This clonotype was counted at least ten times. The chain has TRBV7-3 and TRBJ2-1; the D is unclear. CDR3 length: 15 residues. The V gene lost 5 bases and the J gene lost 0 bases, with 11 bases spanning the gap. The V gene's germline CDR1 is SGHTA and CDR2 FQGTGA. The chain's CDR3 is CASSPQPSSYNEQFF. DNA of the CDR3: TGTGCCAGCAGCCCCCAGCCTAGCTCCTACAATGAGCAGTTCTTC.

The rearrangement links TRBV6-5 to TRBJ2-7; D not resolved. Trimming removed 2 bases at V and 3 bases at J, with 8 bases between. CDR1 and CDR2 from the germline V gene are MNHEY and SVGAGI. CDR3 length equals 13 residues. CDR3 sequence reads: CASSYPGNYEQYF. The CDR3 DNA reads as TGTGCCAGCAGTTACCCAGGAAACTACGAGCAGTACTTC.

The sample holds a few counts of this clonotype. This rearrangement joins TRBV7-2 to TRBJ1-5; TRBD1 agrees at 7 bases. The V and J ends lost 5 bases and 0 bases, in that order; junction bases with no gene match: 4. Germline CDR1 reads SGHTA; CDR2 reads FQGNSA. There are 15 residues in the CDR3. CDR3: CASSPGQFSNQPQHF. The CDR3 DNA sequence: TGTGCCAGCAGCCCGGGACAGTTTAGCAATCAGCCCCAGCATTTT.

At least ten counts were recorded for this clonotype. The chain recombines TRBV7-2 with TRBJ1-2, with a possible D match to TRBD1 (6 bases). Trimming removed 5 bases at V and 6 bases at J, with 13 bases between. This CDR3 has 13 amino acids. Germline-derived CDR1 and CDR2 are SGHTA and FQGNSA. In nucleotides, the CDR3 is TGTGCCAGCAGCACGGACCAGGGGAATGGCTACACCTTC. Its translation: CASSTDQGNGYTF.

The V and J genes are TRBV20-1 and TRBJ1-5; perhaps TRBD1 as D (5 bases). Trimming cost V 3 bases and J 4 bases, with 16 bases left between them. CDR1 DFQATT and CDR2 SNEGSKA come from the germline V gene (reference sequence). The length of the CDR3 is 15 residues. In nucleotides, the CDR3 is TGCAGTGCTAGGCGAGGGGTGAGGTTGAATCAGCCCCAGCATTTT. This gives the protein CSARRGVRLNQPQHF.

In its sample, this clonotype was seen a few times. The DNA of the CDR3 is TGTGCCAGCAGTTCCACCGACAGATTTGGAAACACCATATATTTT. Translating gives CASSSTDRFGNTIYF. The gene calls are TRBV6-5 and TRBJ1-3; D might be TRBD1 (5 bases). This CDR3 has 15 amino acids. Trimming cost V 4 bases and J 3 bases, with 13 bases left between them. Germline assignment: CDR1 MNHEY and CDR2 SVGAGI.

V usage is TRBV5-1 and J usage is TRBJ1-4; the D is unclear. Germline assignment: CDR1 SGHRS and CDR2 YFSETQ. With 3 bases removed from V and 5 bases from J, the gap between germline ends came to 11 bases. The length of the CDR3 is 14 residues. The CDR3 sequence: CASSWPGTNEKLFF. The CDR3 DNA is TGCGCCAGCAGCTGGCCGGGAACAAATGAAAAACTGTTTTTT.

Concerning this clonotype itself: With a much larger clone just one base away, this may be a read error. This chain connects TRBV11-2 to TRBJ1-1, with a tentative D call TRBD1 (5 bases). Germline CDR1 SGHAT, CDR2 FQNNGV. CDR3 length: 16 amino acids. CDR3 loop: CASSLATGAGHTDAFF. In nucleotides, the CDR3 is TGTGCCAGCAGCTTAGCCACAGGTGCTGGACACACTGATGCTTTCTTT.

There are many counts of this clonotype. V usage is TRBV20-1 and J usage is TRBJ2-2, with 9 bases matching TRBD1. Unmatched junction bases numbered 3, after V lost 6 bases and J lost 1 base. The CDR3 has 14 residues. Germline-derived CDR1 and CDR2 are DFQATT and SNEGSKA (reference sequence). The chain's CDR3 is CSAPGQGNTGELFF. Here the CDR3 DNA reads TGCAGTGCGCCGGGACAGGGGAACACCGGGGAGCTGTTTTTT.

V and J are TRBV6-1 and TRBJ1-5, with 7 positions matching TRBD1. The junction had 7 bases not matched to a gene; V was cut back by 4 bases and J by 1 base. Germline CDR1 MNHNS, CDR2 SASEGT. The CDR3 covers 16 residues. The CDR3 DNA reads as TGTGCCAGCAGTGGGGGACAGTCAGGCAGCAATCAGCCCCAGCATTTT. Its translation is CASSGGQSGSNQPQHF.

The chain recombines TRBV6-5 with TRBJ1-6; D gene uncertain. Trimming left V 2 bases short and J 12 bases short, with 17 bases between. The CDR3 has 15 amino acids. Germline V gene data show CDR1 as MNHEY and CDR2 as SVGAGI. The DNA of the CDR3 is TGTGCCAGCAGTTACGCCGGGAGTCAAACTCAACCCCTCCACTTT. This codes for CASSYAGSQTQPLHF.

This clonotype was picked up many times. The chain links TRBV6-2 or TRBV6-3 to TRBJ1-6, with TRBD1 as a possible D gene (5 bases). CDR1 and CDR2 from the germline V gene are MNHEY and SVGEGT. The ends were cut back, 8 bases at V and 10 bases at J, with 24 bases in the middle. The CDR3 is 16 residues long. The CDR3 spells CASAPWGPGPNSPLHF. The DNA of the CDR3 is TGTGCCAGCGCCCCTTGGGGCCCCGGGCCTAACTCACCCCTCCACTTT.

This clonotype was found a few times. The chain is built from TRBV6-5 and TRBJ1-1, with a possible D match to TRBD1 (6 bases). Trimming took off 5 bases at V and 11 bases at J, with 24 bases between the two ends. The length of the CDR3 is 15 residues. Per the germline V gene, CDR1 is MNHEY and CDR2 is SVGAGI. Written as DNA, the CDR3 is TGTGCCAGCAGTGACCCTCCTGGACAGAACCGAGAGGCTTTCTTT. Translation gives CASSDPPGQNREAFF.

In its sample, this clonotype was seen many times. The rearrangement uses TRBV12-3 or TRBV12-4 and TRBJ2-7; no definite D call. Trimming shortened V by 5 bases and J by 3 bases, and 8 bases separated the two germline ends. CDR3 size: 12 residues. The CDR3 loop reads CASSMLGYEQYV. In nucleotides, the CDR3 is TGTGCCAGCAGTATGCTAGGCTACGAGCAGTACGTC.

This clonotype was counted ten times or more. This CDR3 is CASSELDRGEGDTQYF. Written as DNA, the CDR3 is TGCGCCAGCAGCGAGCTCGACAGGGGGGAAGGCGATACGCAGTATTTT. The chain is built from TRBV5-1 and TRBJ2-3; 9 bases match TRBD1. J gave up 6 bases and V 4 bases, and 12 bases lay outside the gene matches. Per the germline V gene, CDR1 is SGHRS and CDR2 is YFSETQ. This CDR3 comprises 16 residues.

This chain uses TRBV7-2 with TRBJ2-7, with D tentatively TRBD1 (6 bases). V was shortened by 5 bases and J by 2 bases, with 13 bases between the two germline ends. In germline, CDR1 is SGHTA, CDR2 FQGNSA. The CDR3 spans 14 residues. The CDR3 spells CASSPIGQPYEQYV. The CDR3 DNA follows: TGTGCCAGCAGCCCTATAGGACAGCCCTACGAGCAGTACGTC.

The chain is built from TRBV11-2 and TRBJ1-1; unclear D gene. CDR3 length: 11 residues. Germline CDR1 reads SGHAT; CDR2 reads FQNNGV. The V gene lost 5 bases and the J gene lost 7 bases, with 8 bases spanning the gap. The CDR3 sequence is CASSPQREAFF. CDR3 in DNA: TGTGCCAGCAGCCCACAGCGTGAAGCTTTCTTT.

A few counts support this clonotype. The CDR3 loop is CATSEGNRGGGETQYF. The CDR3 DNA is TGTGCCACCAGTGAGGGAAACAGGGGAGGGGGAGAGACCCAGTACTTC. The chain is built from TRBV24-1 and TRBJ2-5; D is possibly TRBD1 or TRBD2 (7 bases each). Germline CDR1 KGHDR, CDR2 SFDVKD. The CDR3 runs 16 residues. V gave up 4 bases and J gave up 4 bases, with 18 bases separating them.

There are many counts of this clonotype. This sequence joins TRBV4-1 and TRBJ1-1; D gene ambiguous. This CDR3 contains 16 residues. Per the germline V gene, CDR1 is MGHRA and CDR2 is YSYEKL. V lost 4 bases, J lost 4 bases, and 19 bases lay in between. CDR3 region: CASSPRPNTGSTEAFF. The CDR3 region has the DNA TGCGCCAGCAGCCCCCGCCCCAACACGGGGAGCACTGAAGCTTTCTTT.